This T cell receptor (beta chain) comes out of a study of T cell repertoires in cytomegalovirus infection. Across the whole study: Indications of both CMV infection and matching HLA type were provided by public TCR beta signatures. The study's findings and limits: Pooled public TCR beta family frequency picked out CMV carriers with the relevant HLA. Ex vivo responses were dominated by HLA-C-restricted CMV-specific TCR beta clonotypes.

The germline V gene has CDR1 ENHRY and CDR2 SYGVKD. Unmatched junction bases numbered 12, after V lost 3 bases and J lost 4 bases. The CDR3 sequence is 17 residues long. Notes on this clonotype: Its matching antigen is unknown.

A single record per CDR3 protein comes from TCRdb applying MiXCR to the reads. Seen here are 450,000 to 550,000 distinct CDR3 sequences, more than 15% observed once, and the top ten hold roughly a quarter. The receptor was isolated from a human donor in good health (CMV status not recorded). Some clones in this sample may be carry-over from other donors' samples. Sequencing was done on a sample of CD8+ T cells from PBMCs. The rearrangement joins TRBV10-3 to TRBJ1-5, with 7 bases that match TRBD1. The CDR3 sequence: CAISEAFRGQMNQPQHF. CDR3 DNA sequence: TGTGCCATCAGTGAAGCATTCAGGGGACAGATGAATCAGCCCCAGCATTTT.